The 29 T cell receptor beta chains presented below share a single source sample, sequenced in a study of cytomegalovirus exposure and HLA in healthy donors. PCR primers comprised 60 Vbeta and 13 Jbeta primers. Clones were read by immunoSEQ multiplex PCR, and TCRdb kept only the in-frame ones, dropping some. The sample has over 150,000 clones, about 80% seen once. Sample: PBMCs. These receptors all stem from a woman in her thirties or forties in good health and CMV-seronegative.

This chain connects TRBV2 to TRBJ2-2, with a weak D call TRBD1 (5 bases). Germline values: CDR1 SNHLY, CDR2 FYNNEI. V was cut by 5 bases and J by 5 bases, with 6 bases left in between. This CDR3 has 12 amino acids. CDR3 coding DNA: TGTGCCAGCAGTCAGGGTACCGGGGAGCTGTTTTTT. The encoded protein is CASSQGTGELFF.

This sequence joins TRBV5-1 and TRBJ2-7, with D perhaps TRBD2 (7 bases). CDR1 and CDR2 from the germline V gene are SGHRS and YFSETQ. The CDR3 is made up of 14 amino acids. The V end was cut by 4 bases, the J end by 5 bases, with 16 bases between. CDR3 nucleotide sequence: TGCGCCAGCAGCCTAGTGGGGGGGGCCCACGAGCAGTACTTC. Protein sequence: CASSLVGGAHEQYF.

This clone appeared once. V is TRBV6-1 and J is TRBJ2-2; D perhaps matches TRBD1 (5 bases). V was clipped by 7 bases and J by 7 bases, with 13 bases between them. This CDR3 comprises 13 residues. The germline gives CDR1 MNHNS, CDR2 SASEGT. The CDR3: CASKAGPNGELFF. CDR3 sequence (DNA): TGTGCCAGCAAGGCAGGGCCAAACGGGGAGCTGTTTTTT.

The V gene is TRBV5-1, the J gene TRBJ1-3; no firm D call. The germline V gene encodes CDR1 SGHRS and CDR2 YFSETQ. The CDR3 has 14 amino acids. V was clipped by 4 bases and J by 0 bases, with 8 bases between them. The CDR3, as DNA: TGCGCCAGCAGCGAGCGAGCCTCTGGAAACACCATATATTTT. Translated, it gives CASSERASGNTIYF. Using reference TRBV5-1 and TRBJ1-3 for the parts outside the CDR3, the full variable domain is KAGVTQTPRYLIKTRGQQVTLSCSPISGHRSVSWYQQTPGQGLQFLFEYFSETQRNKGNFPGRFSGRQFSNSRSEMNVSTLELGDSALYLCASSERASGNTIYFGEGSWLTVV.

The chain couples TRBV7-9 to TRBJ1-3; D unclear. Trimming cost V 5 bases and J 3 bases, with 11 bases left between them. The CDR3 is made up of 14 amino acids. Germline-derived CDR1 and CDR2 are SEHNR and FQNEAQ (reference sequence). The chain's CDR3 is CASSPHGVGNTIYF. As DNA, the CDR3 is TGTGCCAGCAGCCCCCACGGTGTTGGAAACACCATATATTTT.

This clone was counted a few times. This chain connects TRBV2 to TRBJ1-1, with a weak D call TRBD1 (5 bases). V was trimmed by 1 base and J by 0 bases, leaving 15 bases between them. Germline lookup yields CDR1 SNHLY and CDR2 FYNNEI. There are 17 residues in the CDR3. The CDR3 sequence: CASSEGVDSQLNTEAFF. The CDR3 region has the DNA TGTGCCAGCAGTGAAGGGGTAGACAGCCAACTGAACACTGAAGCTTTCTTT.

The V call is TRBV10-3, the J call TRBJ1-2; 12 bases are shared with TRBD1. Germline lookup yields CDR1 ENHRY and CDR2 SYGVKD. The length of the CDR3 is 17 residues. The ends lost 0 bases at V and 7 bases at J; junction bases unmatched: 9. The CDR3 DNA follows: TGTGCCATCAGTGAGTCTCTGGAGGGACAGGGGGCTAGTGGCTACACCTTC. This sequence encodes CAISESLEGQGASGYTF.

This clone was found once. The chain couples TRBV19 to TRBJ1-4; 7 bases fit TRBD1. V lost 6 bases to trimming and J lost 3 bases; unmatched junction nucleotides: 4. The CDR3 loop spans 14 amino acids. Germline CDR1 is LNHDA and CDR2 is SQIVND (reference sequence). The CDR3 DNA reads as TGTGCCAGTAGCAGGGGGGATTCTAATGAAAAACTGTTTTTT. Translating gives CASSRGDSNEKLFF.

J is TRBJ2-7 and V is TRBV10-1, with 7 bases that match TRBD2. This CDR3 contains 15 residues. J was trimmed by 9 bases and V by 0 bases; bases with no gene match: 11. Germline V gene sequence: CDR1 WNHNN, CDR2 SYGVQD (reference sequence). CDR3 coding DNA: TGCGCCAGCAGTGAGTCAGTGGCGACCGGGGGGAGGCAGTACTTC. It yields the protein CASSESVATGGRQYF.

This chain uses TRBV5-6 with TRBJ2-7; 8 nucleotides line up with TRBD1. CDR3 size: 16 residues. J gave up 3 bases and V 4 bases, and 12 bases lay outside the gene matches. The germline CDR1 and CDR2 sequences are SGHDT and YYEEEE. The DNA for the CDR3 is TGTGCCAGCAGCCCAGGGGGCGGAGGATCGAACTACGAGCAGTACTTC. Translating gives CASSPGGGGSNYEQYF.

This clone was observed a few times. The chain employs TRBV15 and TRBJ1-4; possible D gene TRBD1, 5 bases. The V end was cut by 5 bases, the J end by 4 bases, with 17 bases between. This CDR3 is 16 amino acids long. Germline V CDR1 and CDR2: LNHNV, YYDKDF (reference sequence). CDR3 DNA: TGTGCCACCAGCTCCAGAGTAGGGCAGGGTAATGAAAAACTGTTTTTT. Translating it yields CATSSRVGQGNEKLFF.

This clone was recorded once. The chain joins TRBV7-9 to TRBJ2-5; D possibly corresponds to TRBD1 (6 bases). This CDR3 comprises 15 residues. V lost 6 bases, J lost 1 base, and 15 bases lay in between. Germline-derived CDR1 and CDR2 are SEHNR and FQNEAQ (reference sequence). CDR3 region: CASSRVGQTQETQYF. CDR3 DNA: TGTGCCAGCAGTAGGGTTGGACAGACCCAAGAGACCCAGTACTTC.

Comments on this clone: The sample holds other DNA sequences that translate to the same CDR3. The chain carries TRBV10-3 and TRBJ2-5; D might be TRBD1 (6 bases). V shed 3 bases and J shed 4 bases, with 6 bases lying between them. CDR1 and CDR2 (germline): ENHRY, SYGVKD. This CDR3 has 12 amino acids. CDR3 in amino acids: CAISEQGETQYF. The DNA for the CDR3 is TGTGCCATCAGTGAACAGGGAGAGACCCAGTACTTC.

The sample holds one count of this clone. The chain recombines TRBV12-5 with TRBJ1-3; 7 bases are a match to TRBD1. The germline V gene has CDR1 LGHNT and CDR2 FRNRAP. The V segment lost 7 bases and the J segment 0 bases; nucleotides outside the gene matches: 12. This CDR3 contains 17 residues. CDR3 nucleotide sequence: TGTGCTAGTGCCTTCACCCGGGACAGTTACTCTGGAAACACCATATATTTT. Protein product: CASAFTRDSYSGNTIYF.

V gene TRBV27 combines with J gene TRBJ2-1; 9 bases match TRBD1. The CDR3 extends over 15 amino acids. Per the germline V gene, CDR1 is MNHEY and CDR2 is SMNVEV (reference sequence). J gave up 7 bases and V 6 bases, and 10 bases lay outside the gene matches. The CDR3 nucleotides read TGTGCCAGCAGGAAGGGGACAGGGAGGTGGAATGAGCAGTTCTTC. Protein: CASRKGTGRWNEQFF.

The V call is TRBV11-3, the J call TRBJ1-1; no reliable D call. Trimming removed 1 base from V and 6 bases from J, with 6 bases in between. The CDR3 length is 12 residues. CDR1 is SGHNT, CDR2 YENEEA, per germline. The chain's CDR3 is CASSLVVAEAFF. CDR3 DNA: TGTGCCAGCAGCTTAGTGGTAGCTGAAGCTTTCTTT. The full variable domain, completed using reference TRBV11-3 and TRBJ1-1, is EAGVVQSPRYKIIEKKQPVAFWCNPISGHNTLYWYLQNLGQGPELLIRYENEEAVDDSQLPKDRFSAERLKGVDSTLKIQPAELGDSAVYLCASSLVVAEAFFGQGTRLTVV.

This chain connects TRBV11-3 to TRBJ2-7; 9 bases map to TRBD1. With V trimmed by 5 bases and J by 6 bases, 8 bases remained unmatched. The germline gives CDR1 SGHNT, CDR2 YENEEA. The CDR3 sequence is 14 residues long. The chain's CDR3 is CASSRFVTGGEQYF. The CDR3 nucleotides read TGTGCCAGCAGCCGGTTCGTGACAGGGGGCGAGCAGTACTTC.

This chain joins TRBV2 and TRBJ1-3; a possible D gene is TRBD1 (5 bases). The CDR3 is made up of 16 amino acids. Trimming cost V 2 bases and J 0 bases, with 11 bases left between them. CDR1 and CDR2 from the germline V gene are SNHLY and FYNNEI. As DNA, the CDR3 is TGTGCCAGCAGTGAATGGGGCTTGAGCTCTGGAAACACCATATATTTT. This encodes CASSEWGLSSGNTIYF.

The V and J genes are TRBV7-9 and TRBJ2-1, with 10 bases lining up with TRBD2. There are 14 residues in the CDR3. V lost 2 bases and J lost 9; bases outside the gene matches: 4. In germline, CDR1 is SEHNR, CDR2 FQNEAQ (reference sequence). CDR3 in DNA: TGTGCCAGCAGCTTAAGCGGGGGGGCAGGTGAGCAGTTCTTC. This translates into CASSLSGGAGEQFF.

The rearrangement uses TRBV13 and TRBJ2-5; D perhaps matches TRBD2 (5 bases). Trimming shortened V by 2 bases and J by 5 bases, and 12 bases separated the two germline ends. The CDR3 has 14 residues. Looked up from germline, CDR1 is PRHDT and CDR2 is FYEKMQ (reference sequence). CDR3 DNA sequence: TGTGCCAGCAGCTTACCTAGCCGAGAGGAGACCCAGTACTTC. Its protein is CASSLPSREETQYF.

The chain links TRBV29-1 to TRBJ2-5; a possible D gene is TRBD1 (5 bases). This CDR3 is built from 14 residues. The germline V gene encodes CDR1 SQVTM and CDR2 ANQGSEA. Trimming removed 0 bases at V and 5 bases at J, with 13 bases between. In DNA form, the CDR3 reads TGCAGCGTTGAAGAAGGACCAGGGAAGGAGACCCAGTACTTC. This gives the protein CSVEEGPGKETQYF. The whole variable domain, remainder taken from reference TRBV29-1 and TRBJ2-5, is SAVISQKPSRDICQRGTSLTIQCQVDSQVTMMFWYRQQPGQSLTLIATANQGSEATYESGFVIDKFPISRPNLTFSTLTVSNMSPEDSSIYLCSVEEGPGKETQYFGPGTRLLVL.

The chain links TRBV10-3 to TRBJ1-2, with D unresolved. Trimming shortened V by 8 bases and J by 3 bases, and 13 bases separated the two germline ends. CDR3 length: 13 residues. Germline V lookup: CDR1 ENHRY, CDR2 SYGVKD. CDR3 coding DNA: TGTGCCATCTTCGGAGAGGGCGACTATGGCTACACCTTC. Protein sequence: CAIFGEGDYGYTF.

The J gene is TRBJ2-5, the V gene TRBV11-3, with no clear D. With 4 bases removed from V and 3 bases from J, the gap between germline ends came to 9 bases. Germline loops: CDR1 SGHNT, CDR2 YENEEA. The CDR3 consists of 13 residues. In DNA form, the CDR3 reads TGTGCCAGCAGCTCCTCCTTAGAAGAGACCCAGTACTTC. Residues: CASSSSLEETQYF.

This rearrangement joins TRBV7-6 to TRBJ2-5; the D gene is possibly TRBD1 (6 bases). Germline V lookup: CDR1 SGHVS, CDR2 FNYEAQ. The ends were cut back, 2 bases at V and 4 bases at J, with 11 bases in the middle. The CDR3 extends over 14 amino acids. CDR3 loop: CASSLNKGGETQYF. Written as DNA, the CDR3 is TGTGCCAGCAGCTTAAATAAAGGGGGAGAGACCCAGTACTTC.

The chain is built from TRBV2 and TRBJ2-7; D may be TRBD1 (5 bases). This CDR3 has 15 residues. The germline gives CDR1 SNHLY, CDR2 FYNNEI. Trimming took 2 bases from V and 7 from J, leaving 18 bases between them. CDR3 nucleotide sequence: TGTGCCAGCAGTGAAAGGGGCATTGTTGGGTGGGAGCAGTACTTC. Protein sequence: CASSERGIVGWEQYF.

The chain recombines TRBV12-5 with TRBJ2-7, with D possibly matching TRBD1 (5 bases). The CDR3 is made up of 12 amino acids. V was shortened by 5 bases and J by 5 bases, with 10 bases between the two germline ends. CDR1 LGHNT and CDR2 FRNRAP come from the germline V gene. The CDR3 sequence is CASGEDRDEQYF. Here the CDR3 DNA reads TGTGCTAGTGGTGAAGACAGAGACGAGCAGTACTTC.

The chain combines TRBV5-1 with TRBJ1-6; maybe TRBD1 (6 bases). This CDR3 contains 15 residues. CDR1 is SGHRS, CDR2 YFSETQ, per germline. The ends were cut back, 0 bases at V and 5 bases at J, with 9 bases in the middle. The CDR3 protein is CASSLEGQNNSPLHF. The CDR3 region has the DNA TGCGCCAGCAGCTTGGAAGGACAGAATAATTCACCCCTCCACTTT.

CDR3 bases: TGTGCCAGCAGCCGGGACAGGACAACCTACGAGCAGTACTTC. This translates into CASSRDRTTYEQYF. V is TRBV7-9 and J is TRBJ2-7, with 8 bases lining up with TRBD1. The germline V gene has CDR1 SEHNR and CDR2 FQNEAQ (reference sequence). J lost 2 bases, V lost 5 bases, and 5 bases had no gene match. This CDR3 has 14 residues.

The chain uses TRBV6-5 and TRBJ2-1, with TRBD2 as a possible D gene (5 bases). The CDR3 consists of 14 residues. CDR1 is MNHEY, CDR2 SVGAGI, per germline. V was pared by 7 bases and J by 8 bases, with 18 bases between. The CDR3 DNA sequence: TGTGCCAGCAAGTCGCAACTAGGAACCTATGAGCAGTTCTTC. It translates to CASKSQLGTYEQFF.